This T cell receptor (beta chain) was obtained from a study of T cell clones after liver transplantation. Study context: Graft-donor-reactive sequences were compared with third-party-reactive TCRbeta sequences from pre-transplant mixed lymphocyte reactions. The study, taken as a whole, reports: Donor-reactive sequences fell more than third party-reactive ones, suggesting partial deletion.

Germline lookup yields CDR1 MGHRA and CDR2 YSYEKL. Trimming took 6 bases from V and 5 from J; bases not matched to a gene: 11. The CDR3 has 16 amino acids. Clones were read by immunoSEQ multiplex PCR, and TCRdb kept only the in-frame ones, dropping some. The repertoire holds approximately 18,000 clones, with 80% as singletons. Unstimulated PBMCs were sorted into CD3+CD4+ and CD3+CD8+ populations. Comment on this clone: Its antigen is unknown.

The chain recombines TRBV4-1 with TRBJ1-5, with 9 bases matching TRBD1. The sequence derives from a human patient who received a liver transplant. The graft donor may account for some of the T cells. This sample comprised CD8+ T cells from blood, obtained 48 to 50 months after liver transplant. CDR3 in amino acids: CASSPLRDRVDQPQHF. The CDR3 DNA sequence: TGCGCCAGCAGTCCCCTCCGGGACAGGGTCGATCAGCCCCAGCATTTT.